This T cell receptor beta chain was identified in a study of sequential checkpoint blockade in melanoma. Data came from immunoSEQ multiplex PCR; TCRdb stores just in-frame clones and leaves some out. The repertoire includes around 25,000 clones, 82% of them detected once, and under 14% sits in the top ten. The treatment is: randomized to nivolumab then ipilimumab (arm A) or the reverse (arm B). Live CD3+CD8+ CD19− CD56− cells were sorted from PBMCs. The starting material was CD8+ T cells sorted from blood (inferred from file names), obtained from a patient given nivolumab and ipilimumab in sequence. The clonotype originates from a human donor with melanoma.

This CDR3 is CASTYRDRGYEQYF. The DNA of the CDR3 is TGTGCCAGTACATACCGGGACAGGGGCTACGAGCAGTACTTC. The V and J genes are TRBV6-1 and TRBJ2-7, with 10 bases that match TRBD1. This CDR3 region has 14 residues. The germline V gene has CDR1 MNHNS and CDR2 SASEGT. J was trimmed by 3 bases and V by 9 bases; bases with no gene match: 8.